The T cell receptor (beta chain) described here comes from a study of PD-L1 blockade in urothelial cancer. The wider study: Blood drawn 3 weeks (second dose) and 6 weeks after treatment start was analyzed.

On this clone itself: Its specificity is not known.

This CDR3 has 16 residues. Looked up from germline, CDR1 is LNHNV and CDR2 is YYDKDF (reference sequence). V lost 1 base to trimming and J lost 0 bases, with 12 bases between them. This sample's time point: pretreatment peripheral blood. Study conclusions and caveats: Below-median blood TCR clonality before treatment forecast better survival.

The table came from immunoSEQ multiplex PCR; TCRdb's copy has only in-frame clones and leaves some out. Here the sample spans some 40,000 clones, approximately 91% being singletons. The rearrangement uses TRBV15 and TRBJ2-5, with D perhaps TRBD1 (5 bases). The sample here was PBMCs, taken around atezolizumab (anti-PD-L1) treatment. This clonotype was sampled from a donor over 35 with urothelial cancer. This CDR3 reads CATSRVRWGHQETQYF. In nucleotides, the CDR3 is TGTGCCACCAGCAGAGTCCGGTGGGGCCACCAAGAGACCCAGTACTTC.